This TCR beta chain was observed in a study of blood T cell repertoires in COVID-19. Study context: Samples taken during acute and convalescent COVID-19 were collected in the United States, Italy and Spain. The analysed material was cDNA or gDNA that came from T cells, B-cell-depleted T cells, or PBMCs.

One Seattle source followed patients from active infection through their disease course. This CDR3 comprises 17 residues. Germline lookup yields CDR1 LNHDA and CDR2 SQIVND (reference sequence). V lost 3 bases to trimming and J lost 1 base; unmatched junction nucleotides: 8. In the authors' workflow: Amplification of reference gene primers provided the estimated nucleated cell counts. TCRdb keeps only in-frame clones here, not all; method: immunoSEQ multiplex PCR. V, J and clone size reflect that table, while D and trimming were determined from the DNA. The sample consists of about 46,000 clones, 80% to 90% of them appearing once.

V usage is TRBV19 and J usage is TRBJ1-2, with 10 positions matching TRBD1. The sequenced sample consisted of peripheral blood. The TCR originated in a woman older than 75 with COVID-19, enrolled during active disease. The CDR3 DNA follows: TGTGCCAGTAGTATGTCCGGGACAGGGGCACATAACTATGGCTACACCTTC. It is translated as CASSMSGTGAHNYGYTF.